This TCR beta chain comes out of a study of T cell repertoires in cytomegalovirus infection. Study in general: Selected CMV epitopes included recently identified HLA-C-restricted ones as well as well-studied HLA-B-restricted ones. Public TCR beta signatures marked donors with CMV infection and the matching HLA.

Trimming pared 2 bases from V and 4 bases from J, leaving 10 bases between. Germline loops: CDR1 SGHVS, CDR2 FNYEAQ. This CDR3 spans 14 amino acids. A note on this clonotype: Its antigen is as yet unknown.

Findings of the study overall: CMV carriers with the relevant HLA were identified by cumulative public TCR beta family frequency. HLA-C-restricted CMV clonotypes gave the most frequent clonotype in two of eight donors.

From the reads, TCRdb called clonotypes with MiXCR, one entry per CDR3 protein. The data contain roughly 120,000 distinct CDR3 sequences, roughly 32% of them singletons. The V and J genes are TRBV7-6 and TRBJ2-3, with D possibly TRBD1 on 6 matching bases. The sequence was obtained from a human donor in good health (CMV status not recorded). Some clones in this sample may be carry-over from other donors' samples. The source was CD8+ T cells from cultured PBMCs, collected from culture after CMV antigen stimulation. The CDR3: CASSLYRDADTQYF. The CDR3, as DNA: TGTGCCAGCAGCTTATACAGGGACGCAGATACGCAGTATTTT.